What follows describes a single TCR beta chain. This specimen belongs to a study of blood T cell repertoires in COVID-19. Study-level background: Samples representing acute and convalescent COVID-19 were sourced from the United States, Italy and Spain. Sample material is recorded as cDNA or gDNA derived from T cells, B-cell-depleted T cells, or PBMCs.

CDR1 SEHNR and CDR2 FQNEAQ come from the germline V gene (reference sequence). Trimming took off 1 base at V and 8 bases at J, with 14 bases between the two ends. The CDR3 consists of 15 residues. In the original workflow: Nucleated cell counts were estimated from reference gene primer amplification. The assay was immunoSEQ multiplex PCR, and TCRdb's table has in-frame clones only and misses some. The V and J calls and clone size were taken over from that table, and D and trimming were inferred from the DNA. The data hold about 220,000 clones, with about 85% observed a single time. This TCR came from a man aged 45-60 years who had recovered from COVID-19. The V call is TRBV7-9, the J call TRBJ1-4; D may be TRBD1 (6 bases). Material for sequencing was peripheral blood. The DNA of the CDR3 is TGTGCCAGCAGCTTAGGCCCCGGGACAACGGAAAAACTGTTTTTT. Translation: CASSLGPGTTEKLFF.